The 9 T cell receptor beta chains below were found in one sample sequenced in a study of T cell repertoires in cytomegalovirus infection. In TCRdb, the reads were re-called with MiXCR into one record per CDR3 protein. This sample has hundreds of thousands of distinct CDR3 sequences, with roughly a third found just once. Which antigens these TCRs recognize remains unknown. The sequenced sample was cultured PBMCs, obtained from culture after CMV antigen stimulation. These receptors were collected from a human donor in good health (CMV status not recorded). Some clones in this sample may be carry-over from other donors' samples.

This clonotype was detected a few times. This rearrangement joins TRBV19 to TRBJ1-5, with D perhaps TRBD1 (5 bases). Germline assignment: CDR1 LNHDA and CDR2 SQIVND (reference sequence). This CDR3 comprises 15 residues. The V and J ends lost 7 bases and 4 bases respectively, with 17 bases between them. CDR3: CASKKQDRGNQPQHF. CDR3 nucleotide sequence: TGTGCCAGTAAGAAACAGGACCGGGGAAATCAGCCCCAGCATTTT.

This clonotype was observed a few times. This sequence joins TRBV4-1 and TRBJ2-7; 11 positions agree with TRBD2. The CDR3 spans 15 residues. V gave up 3 bases and J gave up 2 bases; unmatched junction bases: 3. Germline V lookup: CDR1 MGHRA, CDR2 YSYEKL. CDR3 in amino acids: CASSHGTSGTYEQYV. CDR3 nucleotides: TGCGCCAGCAGCCACGGGACTAGCGGAACCTACGAGCAGTACGTC.

This clonotype was counted between two and nine times. This chain uses TRBV4-1 with TRBJ2-1, with 7 bases aligning to TRBD2. CDR1 MGHRA and CDR2 YSYEKL come from the germline V gene. The trim removed 8 bases at V and 3 bases at J, leaving 7 bases unmatched. The CDR3 spans 14 residues. DNA for the CDR3: TGCGCCAGCTCCCGCAGGGAGGGCTACAATGAGCAGTTCTTC. This codes for CASSRREGYNEQFF.

V usage is TRBV28 and J usage is TRBJ2-7; D is uncertain. CDR3 length equals 16 residues. Germline V gene data show CDR1 as MDHEN and CDR2 as SYDVKM. V was pared by 3 bases and J by 2 bases, with 17 bases between. CDR3 loop: CASSFPLRDPTYEQYF. The CDR3 nucleotides read TGTGCCAGCAGTTTCCCCCTAAGAGATCCCACCTACGAGCAGTACTTC.

The V call is TRBV12-3 or TRBV12-4, the J call TRBJ1-5; tentatively, D is TRBD1 (5 bases). Trimming stripped 7 bases from V and 5 bases from J, with 12 bases between. CDR3 length equals 13 residues. The CDR3 loop reads CASNGGWDQPQHF. The CDR3 nucleotides are TGTGCCAGCAATGGGGGGTGGGATCAGCCCCAGCATTTT.

The chain employs TRBV24-1 and TRBJ2-1, with 10 bases that match TRBD2. Losses at the gene ends were 1 base for V and 5 bases for J; bases not matched to a gene: 7. This CDR3 has 17 amino acids. Germline V gives CDR1 KGHDR, CDR2 SFDVKD. The CDR3 nucleotides read TGTGCCACCAGTGATTTACCCGGGACTAGCGTGAACAATGAGCAGTTCTTC. Amino acids: CATSDLPGTSVNNEQFF.

This clonotype appeared a few times. The V gene is TRBV7-2, the J gene TRBJ1-1, with TRBD1 matching 7 bases. V lost 5 bases, J lost 5 bases, and 11 bases stayed unmatched. The CDR3 covers 15 residues. CDR1 is SGHTA, CDR2 FQGNSA, per germline. CDR3 DNA: TGTGCCAGCAGCCCTCGGCTAGGGACAGAGACTGAAGCTTTCTTT. Its translation is CASSPRLGTETEAFF.

The chain combines TRBV7-6 with TRBJ2-2; TRBD2 matches at 8 bases. CDR1 SGHVS and CDR2 FNYEAQ come from the germline V gene. With V trimmed by 5 bases and J by 0 bases, 2 bases remained unmatched. This CDR3 comprises 15 residues. This CDR3 is CASSPLAANTGELFF. The CDR3 DNA is TGTGCCAGCAGCCCACTAGCGGCGAACACCGGGGAGCTGTTTTTT.

The rearrangement uses TRBV19 and TRBJ1-1, with D perhaps matching TRBD1 (5 bases). CDR1 is LNHDA and CDR2 is SQIVND in the germline V gene (reference sequence). V dropped 6 bases and J dropped 13 bases, with 18 bases sitting between them. The CDR3 is 12 residues long. The CDR3 protein is CASRTMTGGDFF. The CDR3 nucleotides read TGTGCCAGTAGAACGATGACGGGAGGGGATTTCTTT.